This TCR beta chain was documented in a study of spatial heterogeneity in lung cancer. In the study overall: Tumor-region TCR transcript counts correlated strongly with a T cell module score from matched bulk RNA-seq. The study's findings and limits: Tumors with more nonsynonymous mutations had more expanded intratumoral alpha and beta TCRs.

Germline V gene sequence: CDR1 KGHSH, CDR2 LQKENI. J lost 5 bases, V lost 3 bases, and 10 bases had no gene match. The CDR3 is made up of 16 amino acids. Time point meaning: sample taken at primary tumor resection. There were 70 to 80 donors, all of them untreated patients with early-stage non-small cell lung cancer. Without sorting, whole RNA was sequenced from tumor, nontumor lung or frozen PBMC. Notes on this clonotype: The antigen is not known.

The library protocol tagged each TCR cDNA with a unique molecular identifier. One entry per CDR3 protein results from TCRdb running MiXCR on the 5' RACE reads. Counted here are about 5,700 distinct CDR3 sequences, 15% to 20% occurring once; the ten biggest clones make up 11%. The sample consisted of lung tumor tissue, taken at surgery. This clonotype originated in a male donor with early-stage non-small cell lung cancer. The chain employs TRBV18 and TRBJ1-5; TRBD1 agrees at 7 bases. The CDR3 DNA reads as TGTGCCAGCTCACCGCGGGGAGGGGGCGCAGATCAGCCCCAGCATTTT. Protein sequence: CASSPRGGGADQPQHF.